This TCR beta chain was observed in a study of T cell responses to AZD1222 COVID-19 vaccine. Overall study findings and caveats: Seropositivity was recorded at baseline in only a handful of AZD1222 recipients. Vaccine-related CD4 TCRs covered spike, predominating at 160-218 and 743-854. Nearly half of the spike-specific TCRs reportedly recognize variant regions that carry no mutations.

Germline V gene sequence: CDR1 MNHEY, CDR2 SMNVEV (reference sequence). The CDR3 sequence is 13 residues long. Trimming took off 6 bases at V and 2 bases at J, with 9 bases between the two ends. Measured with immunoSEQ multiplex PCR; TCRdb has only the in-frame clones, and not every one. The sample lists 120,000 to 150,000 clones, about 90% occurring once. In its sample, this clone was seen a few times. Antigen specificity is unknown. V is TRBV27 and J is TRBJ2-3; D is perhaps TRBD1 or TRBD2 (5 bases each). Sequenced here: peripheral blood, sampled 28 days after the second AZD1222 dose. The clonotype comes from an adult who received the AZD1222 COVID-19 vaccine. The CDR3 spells CASRRGNTDTQYF. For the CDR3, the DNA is TGTGCCAGCAGGAGGGGAAACACAGATACGCAGTATTTT.